This T cell receptor beta chain was recorded in a study of T cells after yellow fever vaccination. TCRdb ran MiXCR on the 5' RACE reads and lists one entry per CDR3 protein. The sample lists about 240,000 distinct CDR3 sequences, around 3.5% occurring once. This clonotype was picked up many times. Its antigen is unidentified. The germline V gene has CDR1 SGHRS and CDR2 YFSETQ. Trimming removed 4 bases from V and 2 bases from J, with 10 bases in between. This CDR3 region has 13 residues. Findings and caveats of the study: The study noted that FACS-sorted repertoires could contain abundant clonotypes contaminating from the bulk population.

The specimen comprised PBMCs, sampled 15 days after the yellow fever booster vaccination. The clonotype comes from a man aged 18 to 30 who received the YFV17D yellow fever vaccine. This chain connects TRBV5-1 to TRBJ2-7; D unresolved. CDR3 in DNA: TGCGCCAGCAGCATCTCCTCACCCTACGAGCAGTACTTC. Amino acids: CASSISSPYEQYF.